This T cell receptor (beta chain) was captured by sequencing in a study of T cell responses to AZD1222 COVID-19 vaccine. With regard to this clone: No antigen is known for it.

The CDR3 is 16 residues long. In germline, CDR1 is LGHNA, CDR2 YNFKEQ. V shed 0 bases, J shed 3 bases, and the junction held 4 bases outside the gene matches. TCRdb keeps only in-frame clones here, not all; method: immunoSEQ multiplex PCR. The sample includes around 130,000 clones, 70% to 90% of them seen just once. Study outcomes and limitations: It should be noted that donors were predominantly white British and more often female, and clonal diversity was possibly underestimated.

This chain links TRBV4-2 with TRBJ2-1, with 8 bases that match TRBD2. The receptor's source is an adult in good health. Here the sequenced sample was peripheral blood, taken on day 0 of AZD1222 vaccination. The chain's CDR3 is CASSQDRTSIYNEQFF. The CDR3 nucleotides read TGTGCCAGCAGCCAAGATCGGACTAGCATCTACAATGAGCAGTTCTTC.